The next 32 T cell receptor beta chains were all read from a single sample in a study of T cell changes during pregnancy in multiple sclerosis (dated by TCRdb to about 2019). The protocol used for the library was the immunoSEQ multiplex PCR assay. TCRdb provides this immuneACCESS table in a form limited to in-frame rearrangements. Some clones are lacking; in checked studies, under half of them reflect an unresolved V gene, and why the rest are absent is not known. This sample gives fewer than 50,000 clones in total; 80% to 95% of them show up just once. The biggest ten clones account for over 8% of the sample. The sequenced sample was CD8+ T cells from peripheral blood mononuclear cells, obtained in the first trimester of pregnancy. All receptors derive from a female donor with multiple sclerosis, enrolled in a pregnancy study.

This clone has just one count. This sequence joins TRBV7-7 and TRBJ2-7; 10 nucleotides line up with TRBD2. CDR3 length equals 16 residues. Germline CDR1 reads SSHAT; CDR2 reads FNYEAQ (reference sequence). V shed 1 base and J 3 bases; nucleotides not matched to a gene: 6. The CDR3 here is CASSLGLASGGYEQYF. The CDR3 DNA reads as TGTGCCAGCAGCTTAGGGTTGGCTAGCGGGGGCTACGAGCAGTACTTC.

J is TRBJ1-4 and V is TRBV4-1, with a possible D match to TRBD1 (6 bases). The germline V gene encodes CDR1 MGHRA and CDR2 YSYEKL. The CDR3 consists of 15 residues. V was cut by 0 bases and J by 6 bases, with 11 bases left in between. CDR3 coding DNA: TGCGCCAGCAGCCAAGATTCAGGGGCAGATGAAAAACTGTTTTTT. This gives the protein CASSQDSGADEKLFF.

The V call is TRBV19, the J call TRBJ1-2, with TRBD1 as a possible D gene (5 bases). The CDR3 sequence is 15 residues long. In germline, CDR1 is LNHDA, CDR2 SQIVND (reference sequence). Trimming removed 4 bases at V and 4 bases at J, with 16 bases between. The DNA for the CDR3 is TGTGCCAGTAGTAGTAGACAGTCGGGAGCCTATGGCTACACCTTC. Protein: CASSSRQSGAYGYTF.

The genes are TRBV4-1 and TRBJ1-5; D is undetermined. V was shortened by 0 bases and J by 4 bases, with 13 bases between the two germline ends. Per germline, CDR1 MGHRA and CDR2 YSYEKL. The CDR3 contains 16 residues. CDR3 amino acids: CASSQEGRVRNQPQHF. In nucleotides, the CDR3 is TGCGCCAGCAGCCAAGAGGGCAGAGTAAGGAATCAGCCCCAGCATTTT.

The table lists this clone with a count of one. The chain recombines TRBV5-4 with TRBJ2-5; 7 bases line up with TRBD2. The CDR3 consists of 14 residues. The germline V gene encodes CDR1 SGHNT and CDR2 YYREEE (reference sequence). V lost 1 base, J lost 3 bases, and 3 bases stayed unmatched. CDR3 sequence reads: CASSLRAGEETQYF. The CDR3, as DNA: TGTGCCAGCAGCTTGAGGGCGGGAGAAGAGACCCAGTACTTC.

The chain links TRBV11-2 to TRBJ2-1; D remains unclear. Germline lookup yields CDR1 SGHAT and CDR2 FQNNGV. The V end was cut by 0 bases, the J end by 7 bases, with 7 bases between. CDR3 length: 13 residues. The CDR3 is CASSLDSVNEQFF. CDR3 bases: TGTGCCAGCAGCTTAGATTCGGTAAATGAGCAGTTCTTC.

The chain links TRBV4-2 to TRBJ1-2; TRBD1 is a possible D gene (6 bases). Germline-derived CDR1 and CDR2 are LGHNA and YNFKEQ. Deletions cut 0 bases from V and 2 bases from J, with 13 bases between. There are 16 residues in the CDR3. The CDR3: CASSQDGGRENYGYTF. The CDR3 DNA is TGTGCCAGCAGCCAAGATGGGGGCAGGGAGAACTATGGCTACACCTTC.

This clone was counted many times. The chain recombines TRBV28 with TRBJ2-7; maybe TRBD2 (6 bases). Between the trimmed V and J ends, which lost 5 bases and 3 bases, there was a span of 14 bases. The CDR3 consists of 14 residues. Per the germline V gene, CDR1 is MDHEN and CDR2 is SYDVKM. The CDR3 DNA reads TGTGCCAGCAGTCCCCGGGGACTGCACTACGAGCAGTACTTC. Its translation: CASSPRGLHYEQYF.

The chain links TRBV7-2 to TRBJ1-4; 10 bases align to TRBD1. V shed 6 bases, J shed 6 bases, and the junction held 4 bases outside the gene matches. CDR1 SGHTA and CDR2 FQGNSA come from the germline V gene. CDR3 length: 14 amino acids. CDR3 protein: CASRLTGGDEKLFF. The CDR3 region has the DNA TGTGCCAGCAGGTTGACAGGGGGCGATGAAAAACTGTTTTTT.

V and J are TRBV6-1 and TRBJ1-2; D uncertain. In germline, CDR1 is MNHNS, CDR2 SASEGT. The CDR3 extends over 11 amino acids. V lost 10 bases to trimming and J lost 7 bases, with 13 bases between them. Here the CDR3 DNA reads TGTGCCATCCCCGGGGAGGTTGGCTACACCTTC. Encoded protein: CAIPGEVGYTF.

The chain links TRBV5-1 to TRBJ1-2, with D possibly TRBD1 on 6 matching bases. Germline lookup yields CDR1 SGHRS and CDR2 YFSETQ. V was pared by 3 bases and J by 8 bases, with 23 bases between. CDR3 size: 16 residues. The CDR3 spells CASSSSLQGLWNGYTF. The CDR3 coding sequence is TGCGCCAGCAGCTCCTCACTACAGGGCTTATGGAACGGCTACACCTTC. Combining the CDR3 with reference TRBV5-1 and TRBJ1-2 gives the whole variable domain KAGVTQTPRYLIKTRGQQVTLSCSPISGHRSVSWYQQTPGQGLQFLFEYFSETQRNKGNFPGRFSGRQFSNSRSEMNVSTLELGDSALYLCASSSSLQGLWNGYTFGSGTRLTVV.

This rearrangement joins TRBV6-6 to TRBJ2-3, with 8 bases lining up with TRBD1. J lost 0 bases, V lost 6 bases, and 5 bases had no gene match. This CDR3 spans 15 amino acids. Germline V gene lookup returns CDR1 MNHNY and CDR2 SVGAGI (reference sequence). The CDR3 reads CASRPTGDSTDTQYF. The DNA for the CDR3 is TGTGCCAGCAGGCCGACAGGGGATAGCACAGATACGCAGTATTTT.

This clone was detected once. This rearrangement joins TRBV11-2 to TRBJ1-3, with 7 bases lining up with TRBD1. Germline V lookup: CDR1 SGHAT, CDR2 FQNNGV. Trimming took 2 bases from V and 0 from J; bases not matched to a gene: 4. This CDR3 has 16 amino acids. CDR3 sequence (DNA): TGTGCCAGCAGCTTACCACAGGGGCCCTCTGGAAACACCATATATTTT. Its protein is CASSLPQGPSGNTIYF.

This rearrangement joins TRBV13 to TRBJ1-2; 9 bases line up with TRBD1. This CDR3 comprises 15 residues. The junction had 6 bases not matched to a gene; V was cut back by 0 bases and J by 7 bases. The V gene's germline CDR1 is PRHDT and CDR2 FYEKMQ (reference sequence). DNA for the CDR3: TGTGCCAGCAGCTTAGGACCGGGACAGGGACGTGGCTACACCTTC. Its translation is CASSLGPGQGRGYTF.

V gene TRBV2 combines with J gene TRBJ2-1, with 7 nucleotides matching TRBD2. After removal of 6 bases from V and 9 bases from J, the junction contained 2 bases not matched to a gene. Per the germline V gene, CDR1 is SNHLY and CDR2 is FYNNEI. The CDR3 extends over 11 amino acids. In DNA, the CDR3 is TGTGCCAGCAGGGCGGGAGTTGAGCAGTTCTTC. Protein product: CASRAGVEQFF.

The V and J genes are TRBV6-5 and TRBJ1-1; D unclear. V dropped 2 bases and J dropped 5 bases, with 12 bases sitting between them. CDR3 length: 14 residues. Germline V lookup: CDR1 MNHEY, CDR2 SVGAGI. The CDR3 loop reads CASSYLDSGTEAFF. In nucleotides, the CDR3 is TGTGCCAGCAGTTACCTAGACTCGGGGACTGAAGCTTTCTTT.

CDR3 loop: CASSEYASGMYNEQFF. In DNA, the CDR3 is TGTGCCAGCAGTGAATACGCTAGCGGGATGTACAATGAGCAGTTCTTC. The gene calls are TRBV6-1 and TRBJ2-1, with 9 nucleotides matching TRBD2. CDR3 size: 16 residues. Losses at the gene ends were 2 bases for V and 4 bases for J; bases not matched to a gene: 6. Germline-derived CDR1 and CDR2 are MNHNS and SASEGT.

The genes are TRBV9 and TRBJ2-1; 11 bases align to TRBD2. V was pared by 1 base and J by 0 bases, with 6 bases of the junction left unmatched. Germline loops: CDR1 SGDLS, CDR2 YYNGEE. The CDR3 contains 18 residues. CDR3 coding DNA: TGTGCCAGCAGCGTAAGACTAGCGGGGCCCTCCTCCTACAATGAGCAGTTCTTC. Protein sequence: CASSVRLAGPSSYNEQFF.

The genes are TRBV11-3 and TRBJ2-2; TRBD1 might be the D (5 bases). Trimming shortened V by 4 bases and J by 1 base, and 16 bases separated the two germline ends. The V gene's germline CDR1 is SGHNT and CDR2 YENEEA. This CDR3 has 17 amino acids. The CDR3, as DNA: TGTGCCAGCAGCTGGGGTCAGGGCCTTAAGAACACCGGGGAGCTGTTTTTT. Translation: CASSWGQGLKNTGELFF.

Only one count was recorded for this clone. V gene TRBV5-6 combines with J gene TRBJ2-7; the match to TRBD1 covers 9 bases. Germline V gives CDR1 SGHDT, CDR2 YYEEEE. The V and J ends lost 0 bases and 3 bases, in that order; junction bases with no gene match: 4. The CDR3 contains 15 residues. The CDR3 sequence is CASSLGGTGRYEQYF. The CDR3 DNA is TGTGCCAGCAGCTTGGGAGGGACAGGGCGCTACGAGCAGTACTTC.

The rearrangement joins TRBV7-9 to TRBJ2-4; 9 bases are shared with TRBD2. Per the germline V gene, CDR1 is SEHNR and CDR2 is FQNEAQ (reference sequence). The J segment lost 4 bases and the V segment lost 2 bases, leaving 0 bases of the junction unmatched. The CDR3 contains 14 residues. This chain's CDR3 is CASSLTSGKNIQYF. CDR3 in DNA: TGTGCCAGCAGCTTAACTAGCGGGAAAAACATTCAGTACTTC.

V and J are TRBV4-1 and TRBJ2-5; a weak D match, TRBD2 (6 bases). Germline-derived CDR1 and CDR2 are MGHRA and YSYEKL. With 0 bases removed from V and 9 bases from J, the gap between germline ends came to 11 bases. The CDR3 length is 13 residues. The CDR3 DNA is TGCGCCAGCAGCCAAGATTGGAGGGGCTCCCAGTACTTC. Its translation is CASSQDWRGSQYF.

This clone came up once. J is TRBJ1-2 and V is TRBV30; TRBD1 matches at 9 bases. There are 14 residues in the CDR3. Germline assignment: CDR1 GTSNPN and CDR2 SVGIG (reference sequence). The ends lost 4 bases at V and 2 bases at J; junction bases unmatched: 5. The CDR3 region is CAWNLGTGNYGYTF. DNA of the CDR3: TGTGCCTGGAATCTGGGGACAGGGAACTATGGCTACACCTTC. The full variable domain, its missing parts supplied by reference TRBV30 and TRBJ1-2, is SQTIHQWPATLVQPVGSPLSLECTVEGTSNPNLYWYRQAAGRGLQLLFYSVGIGQISSEVPQNLSASRPQDRQFILSSKKLLLSDSGFYLCAWNLGTGNYGYTFGSGTRLTVV.

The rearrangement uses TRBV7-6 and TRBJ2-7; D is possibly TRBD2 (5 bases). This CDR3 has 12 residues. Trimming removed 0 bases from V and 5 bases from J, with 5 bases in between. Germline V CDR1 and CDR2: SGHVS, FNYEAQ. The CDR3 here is CASSLAGDEQYF. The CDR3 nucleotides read TGTGCCAGCAGCTTAGCCGGGGACGAGCAGTACTTC.

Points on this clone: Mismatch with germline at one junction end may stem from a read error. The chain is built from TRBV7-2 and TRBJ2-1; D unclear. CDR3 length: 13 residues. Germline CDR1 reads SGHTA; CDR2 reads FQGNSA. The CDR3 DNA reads TGTGCCAGCAGCTTTGGGTCCGGGTGGAATAACGTCTTC. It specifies CASSFGSGWNNVF.

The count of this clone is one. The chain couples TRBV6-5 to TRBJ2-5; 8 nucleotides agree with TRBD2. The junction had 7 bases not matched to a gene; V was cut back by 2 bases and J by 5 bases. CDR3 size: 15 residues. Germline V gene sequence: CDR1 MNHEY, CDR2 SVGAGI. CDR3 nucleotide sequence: TGTGCCAGCAGTTACACTTTAGCGGGACGGGAGACCCAGTACTTC. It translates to CASSYTLAGRETQYF.

For the CDR3, the DNA is TGTGCCAGCAGCTTAGTGGGGACAGAGATCTACGAGCAGTACTTC. Protein: CASSLVGTEIYEQYF. The chain joins TRBV7-2 to TRBJ2-7, with 7 bases that match TRBD1. The junction had 6 bases not matched to a gene; V was cut back by 1 base and J by 3 bases. This CDR3 region has 15 residues. Germline assignment: CDR1 SGHTA and CDR2 FQGNSA.

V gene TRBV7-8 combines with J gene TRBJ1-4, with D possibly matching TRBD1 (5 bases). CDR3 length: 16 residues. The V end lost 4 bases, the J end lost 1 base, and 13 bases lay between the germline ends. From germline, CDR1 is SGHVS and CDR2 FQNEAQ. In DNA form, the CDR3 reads TGTGCCAGCAGCTACCTACTCGGGGGAACTAATGAAAAACTGTTTTTT. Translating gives CASSYLLGGTNEKLFF.

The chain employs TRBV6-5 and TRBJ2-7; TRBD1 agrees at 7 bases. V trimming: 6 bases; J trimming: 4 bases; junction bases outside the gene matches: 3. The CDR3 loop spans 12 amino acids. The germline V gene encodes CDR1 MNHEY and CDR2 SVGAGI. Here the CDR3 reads CASSATGYEQYF. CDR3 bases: TGTGCCAGCAGCGCGACAGGGTACGAGCAGTACTTC.

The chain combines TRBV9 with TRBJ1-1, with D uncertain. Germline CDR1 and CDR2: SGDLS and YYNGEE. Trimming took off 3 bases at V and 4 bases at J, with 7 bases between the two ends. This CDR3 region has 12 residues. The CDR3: CASSDGSTEAFF. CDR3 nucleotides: TGTGCCAGCAGCGATGGGAGCACTGAAGCTTTCTTT. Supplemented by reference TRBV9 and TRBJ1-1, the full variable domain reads DSGVTQTPKHLITATGQRVTLRCSPRSGDLSVYWYQQSLDQGLQFLIQYYNGEERAKGNILERFSAQQFPDLHSELNLSSLELGDSALYFCASSDGSTEAFFGQGTRLTVV.

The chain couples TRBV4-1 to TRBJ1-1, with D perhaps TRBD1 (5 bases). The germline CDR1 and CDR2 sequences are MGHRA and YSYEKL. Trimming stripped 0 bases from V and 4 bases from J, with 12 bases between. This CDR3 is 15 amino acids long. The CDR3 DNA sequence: TGCGCCAGCAGCCAAGAAGGCGCAGGGCTCACTGAAGCTTTCTTT. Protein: CASSQEGAGLTEAFF.

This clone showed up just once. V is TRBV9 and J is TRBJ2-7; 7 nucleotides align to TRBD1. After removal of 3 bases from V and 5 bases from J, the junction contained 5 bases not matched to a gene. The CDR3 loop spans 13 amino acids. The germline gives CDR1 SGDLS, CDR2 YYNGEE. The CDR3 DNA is TGTGCCAGCAGCGGGGAAACAGGGGACGAGCAGTACTTC. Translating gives CASSGETGDEQYF.